The entry below gives a single T cell receptor beta chain sequence along with its context. This clonotype was found a few times. It lacks a known antigen. The sample holds no much larger clone one base away, and base qualities are not on file. The CDR3, cysteine through phenylalanine, is 16 amino acids long. Just the 48-base CDR3 DNA is kept, in frame starting at base 1. V has 2 bases trimmed and J has 8 bases trimmed; junction bases matching no gene number 11. This record belongs to a study of blood T cells in healthy people across ages (dated by TCRdb to about 2015). With regard to the full study: Template switching captured roughly one uniquely barcoded TCR beta cDNA molecule per two T cells in model experiments. The study measured age-related changes in TCR beta repertoire diversity using deep sequencing normalized with unique cDNA molecular identifiers. The donors were split into four age groups: young (average approximately 16 years), middle-aged (roughly 39), aged (62) and long-lived (about 74). For two donors (one aged 18 to 30 and one aged 80 or older), the study analyzed two additional independent replicas of 1 million unique cDNA reads from the same blood draw. Donors of different ages were randomly distributed across sequencing lanes to avoid experimental bias. What the study reported, not specific to this receptor: Estimates of total diversity from one million sequenced T cells were regarded as lower bounds and underestimates. Observed TCR beta diversity per million T cells fell roughly linearly with age, and a significant reduction was already apparent by age roughly 41. Observed TCR beta diversity correlated strongly with the percentage of naive T cells measured by flow cytometry. Because donor CMV infection status was unknown, age-related changes in expanded clonotypes were potentially confounded. The long-lived group showed more naive CD4+ T cells, fewer expanded clones and increased TCR diversity than the aged group, suggesting age selection. Conclusive comparison of naive and antigen-experienced compartments was prevented by the profiling of bulk unsorted PBMCs.

Donors were a few dozen systemically healthy Caucasian individuals from Russia aged roughly 6 to 90 years. Roughly 10 milliliters of peripheral blood were collected from each donor into EDTA-treated Vacutainer tubes. PBMCs were isolated by Ficoll-Paque density-gradient centrifugation, with at least 6 million obtained per sample. Total RNA, at least 6 micrograms per sample, was extracted from PBMCs with Trizol reagent. Naive CD45RAhigh/CD27high T cell percentages were measured by flow cytometry on a PBMC aliquot from every donor. The library was made by 5' RACE. Sequencing was performed on an Illumina HiSeq 2500. A second PCR of roughly 7 to 11 cycles was run with a J-beta primer mix and a sample-barcoded 5' primer. Each TCR beta cDNA molecule received a unique molecular identifier from a template-switch 5' adaptor carrying 12 random nucleotides. Each sample yielded at least 2.5 million CDR3-containing paired-end reads. First-strand cDNA synthesis was performed from all RNA using the Mint cDNA synthesis kit, with priming by a TRBC-specific oligonucleotide. Following uracil-DNA glycosylase treatment, a first 18-cycle PCR with universal primers M1SS and BC2_uni_R was performed on all cDNA. Per the source publication's procedure: For normalization, 1 million high-quality reads, each with a distinct molecular identifier, were randomly selected from each sample. Instead of being binned into consensus sequences, reads that shared molecular identifiers were thrown out. MiTCR, set to a Q25 quality threshold and the strictest error-elimination algorithm, was used for CDR3 identification, clonotype clustering and error correction. A nonparametric unseen species model with Euler transformation was used to estimate a lower bound on total TCR beta diversity. TCRdb itself trimmed the public reads at Q25 with fastp, ran MiXCR and retained productive beta chains. Identical CDR3 protein sequences are pooled into one entry, listed with their most common genes and DNA. The V and J calls reflect TCRdb's pipeline rather than the authors' work. The table for this sample lists 1.5 million or so distinct CDR3 sequences; roughly 43% of them were counted only once. The ten largest clones add up to approximately 4% of the sample.

Sample: blood. The origin of this receptor is a woman aged 18-30 years in good health. The chain uses TRBV12-3 or TRBV12-4 and TRBJ2-1; TRBD1 lines up with 8 middle nucleotides. For the CDR3, the sequence is CASSLIWTGSFDEQFF. The DNA sequence reads TGTGCCAGCAGTTTAATTTGGACAGGGAGTTTCGATGAGCAGTTCTTC.